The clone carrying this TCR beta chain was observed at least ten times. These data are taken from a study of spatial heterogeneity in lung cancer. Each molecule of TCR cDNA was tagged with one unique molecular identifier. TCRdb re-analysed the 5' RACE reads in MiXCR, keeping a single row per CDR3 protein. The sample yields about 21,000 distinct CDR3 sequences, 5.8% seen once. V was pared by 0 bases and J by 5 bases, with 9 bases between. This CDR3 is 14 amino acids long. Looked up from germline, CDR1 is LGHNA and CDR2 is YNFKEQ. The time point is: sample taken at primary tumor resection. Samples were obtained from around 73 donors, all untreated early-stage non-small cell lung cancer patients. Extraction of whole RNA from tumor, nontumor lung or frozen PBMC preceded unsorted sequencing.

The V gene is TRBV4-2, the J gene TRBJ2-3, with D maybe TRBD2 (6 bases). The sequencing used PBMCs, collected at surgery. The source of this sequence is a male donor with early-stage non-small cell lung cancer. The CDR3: CASSQDPEGDTQYF. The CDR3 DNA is TGTGCCAGCAGCCAAGATCCGGAGGGAGATACGCAGTATTTT.